The subject of this entry is one TCR beta chain. Its specificity is unknown. The sample contains more than one DNA sequence encoding this CDR3. Trimming stripped 5 bases from V and 8 bases from J, with 12 bases between. Germline V gene data show CDR1 as SQVTM and CDR2 as ANQGSEA. The CDR3 runs to 12 residues. Primers: 60 Vbeta forward and 13 Jbeta reverse. The table came from immunoSEQ multiplex PCR; TCRdb's copy has only in-frame clones and leaves some out. The sample carries around 110,000 clones, over 70% recorded once. The entry originates in a study of cytomegalovirus exposure and HLA in healthy donors. Study overall: Caucasian-associated ancestry cluster membership applied to around 80% of around 400 genotyped donors. Study-level findings and limits: Researchers reported in a later analysis that a missense DCLRE1C variant was tied to TCR beta V- and J-gene trimming.

This clonotype originated in a woman younger than 30 in good health and CMV-seronegative. Material: PBMCs. The rearrangement links TRBV29-1 to TRBJ1-4; D is uncertain. CDR3 sequence: CSVREVGEKLFF. The CDR3 nucleotides are TGCAGCGTTCGTGAGGTCGGCGAAAAACTGTTTTTT.